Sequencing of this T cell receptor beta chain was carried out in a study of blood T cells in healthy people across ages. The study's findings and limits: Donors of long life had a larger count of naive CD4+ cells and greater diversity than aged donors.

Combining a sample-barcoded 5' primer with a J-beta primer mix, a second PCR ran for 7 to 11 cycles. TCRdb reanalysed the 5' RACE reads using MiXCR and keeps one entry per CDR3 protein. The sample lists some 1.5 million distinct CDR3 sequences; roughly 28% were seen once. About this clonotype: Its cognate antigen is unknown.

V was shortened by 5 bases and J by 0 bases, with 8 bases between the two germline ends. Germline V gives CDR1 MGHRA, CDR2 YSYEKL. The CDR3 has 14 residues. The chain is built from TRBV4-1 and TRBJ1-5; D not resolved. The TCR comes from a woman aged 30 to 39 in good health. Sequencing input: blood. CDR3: CASSYQDSNQPQHF. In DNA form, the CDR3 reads TGCGCCAGCAGCTACCAGGATAGCAATCAGCCCCAGCATTTT.